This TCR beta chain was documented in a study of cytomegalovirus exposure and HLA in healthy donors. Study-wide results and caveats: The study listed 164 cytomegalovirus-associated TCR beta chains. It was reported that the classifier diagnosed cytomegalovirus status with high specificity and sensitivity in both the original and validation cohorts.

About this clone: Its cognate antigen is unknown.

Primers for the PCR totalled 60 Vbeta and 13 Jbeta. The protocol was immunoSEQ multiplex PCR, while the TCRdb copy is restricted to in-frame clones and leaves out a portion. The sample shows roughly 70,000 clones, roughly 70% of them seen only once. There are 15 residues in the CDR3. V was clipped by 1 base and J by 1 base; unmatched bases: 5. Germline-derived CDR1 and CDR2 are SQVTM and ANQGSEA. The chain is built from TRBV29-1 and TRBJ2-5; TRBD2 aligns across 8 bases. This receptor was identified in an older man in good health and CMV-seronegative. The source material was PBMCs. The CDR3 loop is CSVEAAGVAQETQYF. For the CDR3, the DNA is TGCAGCGTTGAAGCAGCGGGGGTCGCCCAAGAGACCCAGTACTTC.